The 5 T cell receptor beta chains below come from one sample, sequenced in a study of identical twins. TCRdb reprocessed the 5' RACE reads with MiXCR, giving one entry per CDR3 protein. The sample contains 450,000 or so distinct CDR3 sequences, 24% of which appear only once. These same data were also listed under a study on T cells expressing NK-cell markers.

Sequences were obtained from CD4+ T cells sorted from blood. The receptors come from a woman aged 18-30 years in good health.

CDR3: CASSVWGTENQETQYF. The CDR3 nucleotides are TGTGCCAGCAGCGTATGGGGGACAGAAAACCAAGAGACCCAGTACTTC. V and J are TRBV9 and TRBJ2-5, with 7 bases fitting TRBD1. The CDR3 covers 16 residues. Trimming at V came to 1 base and at J to 0 bases, leaving 6 bases not matched to a gene. The germline CDR1 and CDR2 sequences are SGDLS and YYNGEE.

V is TRBV5-1 and J is TRBJ1-4, with D uncertain. The germline V and J ends were trimmed by 0 bases and 6 bases, with 6 bases remaining between them. The CDR3 has 13 amino acids. Looked up from germline, CDR1 is SGHRS and CDR2 is YFSETQ. CDR3 nucleotide sequence: TGCGCCAGCAGCTTGGGGACGGATGAAAAACTGTTTTTT. Translation gives CASSLGTDEKLFF. The full variable domain, its missing parts supplied by reference TRBV5-1 and TRBJ1-4, is KAGVTQTPRYLIKTRGQQVTLSCSPISGHRSVSWYQQTPGQGLQFLFEYFSETQRNKGNFPGRFSGRQFSNSRSEMNVSTLELGDSALYLCASSLGTDEKLFFGSGTQLSVL.

This clonotype was observed a few times. This chain uses TRBV7-2 with TRBJ2-7, with 7 bases fitting TRBD2. V shed 7 bases, J shed 0 bases, and the junction held 6 bases outside the gene matches. Germline CDR1 SGHTA, CDR2 FQGNSA. The CDR3 runs 14 residues. CDR3 loop: CASNEAGSSYEQYF. The CDR3 DNA reads as TGTGCCAGCAACGAAGCGGGGAGCTCCTACGAGCAGTACTTC.

The chain joins TRBV6-5 to TRBJ1-6; D is unresolved. CDR1 is MNHEY and CDR2 is SVGAGI in the germline V gene. V lost 4 bases to trimming and J lost 10 bases, with 11 bases between them. The CDR3 totals 13 residues. The CDR3 is CASSSLTGSPLHF. CDR3 nucleotide sequence: TGTGCCAGCAGTTCGTTAACCGGATCACCCCTCCACTTT.

The chain links TRBV12-3 or TRBV12-4 to TRBJ2-1; TRBD2 might be the D (5 bases). V was pared by 6 bases and J by 2 bases, with 14 bases between. The CDR3 is made up of 15 amino acids. The CDR3 DNA sequence: TGTGCCAGCAGCGATAGCGTGTTCGCCTACAATGAGCAGTTCTTC. Amino acid sequence: CASSDSVFAYNEQFF.